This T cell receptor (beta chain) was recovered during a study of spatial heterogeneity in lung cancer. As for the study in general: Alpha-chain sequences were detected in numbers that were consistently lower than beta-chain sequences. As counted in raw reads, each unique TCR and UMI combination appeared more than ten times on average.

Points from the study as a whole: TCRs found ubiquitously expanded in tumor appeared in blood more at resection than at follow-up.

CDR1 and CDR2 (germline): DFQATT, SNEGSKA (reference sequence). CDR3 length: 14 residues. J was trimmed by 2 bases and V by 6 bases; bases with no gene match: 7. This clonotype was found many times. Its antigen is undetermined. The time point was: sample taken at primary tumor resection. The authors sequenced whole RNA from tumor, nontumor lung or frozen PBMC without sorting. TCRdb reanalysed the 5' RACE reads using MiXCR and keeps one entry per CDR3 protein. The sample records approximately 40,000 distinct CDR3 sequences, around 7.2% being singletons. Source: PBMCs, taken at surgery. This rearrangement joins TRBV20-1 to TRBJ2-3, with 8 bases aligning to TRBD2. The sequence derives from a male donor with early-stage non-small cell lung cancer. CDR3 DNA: TGCAGTGCCCCGTTCGGGAGGGTCACAGATACGCAGTATTTT. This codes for CSAPFGRVTDTQYF.